The 9 T cell receptor beta chains below come from one sample, sequenced in a study of control samples from healthy donors and cancer patients. The data were produced by immunoSEQ multiplex PCR, yet TCRdb's version contains in-frame clones alone and is incomplete. The table shows under 450,000 clones, with roughly 90% occurring only once. Sequencing was carried out using PBMCs. These receptors originate from a man aged 40-49 years with head and neck cancer.

This chain links TRBV5-4 with TRBJ1-2, with D tentatively TRBD1 (6 bases). Germline CDR1 SGHNT, CDR2 YYREEE (reference sequence). V was cut by 4 bases and J by 4 bases, with 14 bases left in between. The CDR3 is 14 amino acids. CDR3 sequence: CASSLGGRGYGYTF. DNA of the CDR3: TGTGCCAGCAGCCTCGGTGGCAGGGGCTATGGCTACACCTTC.

V usage is TRBV7-2 and J usage is TRBJ2-3; no reliable D call. Germline V gives CDR1 SGHTA, CDR2 FQGNSA. This CDR3 is built from 12 residues. Trimming shortened V by 5 bases and J by 4 bases, and 7 bases separated the two germline ends. CDR3 amino acids: CASSPPPDTQYF. Here the CDR3 DNA reads TGTGCCAGCAGCCCTCCCCCAGATACGCAGTATTTT.

The V gene is TRBV5-6, the J gene TRBJ1-4, with D possibly TRBD1 on 6 matching bases. With 4 bases removed from V and 8 bases from J, the gap between germline ends came to 15 bases. The length of the CDR3 is 14 residues. The germline gives CDR1 SGHDT, CDR2 YYEEEE. The CDR3 sequence: CASSGDTVEEKLFF. For the CDR3, the DNA is TGTGCCAGCAGCGGGGACACCGTAGAAGAAAAACTGTTTTTT.

The CDR3 bases are TGTGCCAGCAGCCCGTCGACTAGCGGACCAACAGATACGCAGTATTTT. Translated: CASSPSTSGPTDTQYF. The rearrangement links TRBV7-9 to TRBJ2-3; 9 positions match TRBD2. Germline trimming cut 5 bases from V and 3 bases from J; bases unmatched to any gene: 9. Germline-derived CDR1 and CDR2 are SEHNR and FQNEAQ (reference sequence). The CDR3 spans 16 residues.

The chain recombines TRBV24-1 with TRBJ2-3; TRBD1 or TRBD2 may be the D gene (5 bases each). CDR3 length: 14 amino acids. Germline V CDR1 and CDR2: KGHDR, SFDVKD. Trimming cost V 5 bases and J 0 bases, with 8 bases left between them. The CDR3 sequence: CATSGGISTDTQYF. The CDR3 region has the DNA TGTGCCACCAGTGGGGGGATTAGCACAGATACGCAGTATTTT.

J is TRBJ1-5 and V is TRBV6-5; D may be TRBD1 (6 bases). CDR3 length: 15 amino acids. Germline V gene lookup returns CDR1 MNHEY and CDR2 SVGAGI. The V end was cut by 5 bases, the J end by 4 bases, with 15 bases between. CDR3 coding DNA: TGTGCCAGCAGTACCAACAGGGCCCAAAATCAGCCCCAGCATTTT. Its protein is CASSTNRAQNQPQHF.

The chain recombines TRBV6-1 with TRBJ2-5; TRBD2 agrees at 7 bases. V shed 1 base, J shed 4 bases, and the junction held 6 bases outside the gene matches. CDR3 size: 15 residues. The germline V gene has CDR1 MNHNS and CDR2 SASEGT. CDR3 region: CASSEGVGRGETQYF. For the CDR3, the DNA is TGTGCCAGCAGTGAAGGAGTAGGGAGGGGAGAGACCCAGTACTTC.

CDR3 residues: CASSQAPGSSYEQYF. CDR3 DNA sequence: TGCGCCAGCAGCCAAGCCCCAGGGAGCTCCTACGAGCAGTACTTC. The chain links TRBV4-1 to TRBJ2-7, with D possibly called TRBD1 or TRBD2 (5 bases each). CDR1 and CDR2 from the germline V gene are MGHRA and YSYEKL. CDR3 length: 15 residues. V was clipped by 1 base and J by 0 bases, with 10 bases between them.

The rearrangement joins TRBV4-3 to TRBJ1-2; D uncertain. CDR3 length equals 14 residues. The V and J ends lost 0 bases and 8 bases respectively, with 13 bases between them. Per germline, CDR1 LGHNA and CDR2 YSLEER. CDR3 DNA sequence: TGCGCCAGCAGCCAAGATCGTAGGAGTCAGGGCTACACCTTC. Amino acids: CASSQDRRSQGYTF.